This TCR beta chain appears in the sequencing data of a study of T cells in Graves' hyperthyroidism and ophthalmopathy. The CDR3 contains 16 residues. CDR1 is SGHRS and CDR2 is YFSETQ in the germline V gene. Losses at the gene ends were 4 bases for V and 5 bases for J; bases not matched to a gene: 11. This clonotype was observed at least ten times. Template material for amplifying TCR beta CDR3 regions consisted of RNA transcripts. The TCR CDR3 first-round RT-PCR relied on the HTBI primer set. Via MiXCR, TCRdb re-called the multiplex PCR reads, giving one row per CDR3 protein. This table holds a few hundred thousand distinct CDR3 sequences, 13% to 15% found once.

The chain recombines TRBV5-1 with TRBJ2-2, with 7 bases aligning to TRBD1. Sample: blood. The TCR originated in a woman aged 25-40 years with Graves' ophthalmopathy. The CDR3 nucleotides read TGCGCCAGCAGCGCGCACGGGACAGCTCTGACCGGGGAGCTGTTTTTT. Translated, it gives CASSAHGTALTGELFF. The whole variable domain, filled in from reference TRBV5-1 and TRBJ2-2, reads KAGVTQTPRYLIKTRGQQVTLSCSPISGHRSVSWYQQTPGQGLQFLFEYFSETQRNKGNFPGRFSGRQFSNSRSEMNVSTLELGDSALYLCASSAHGTALTGELFFGEGSRLTVL.